The clone carrying this T cell receptor beta chain was seen once. The sample originates from a study of blood T cell repertoires in COVID-19. Across the study: Italy, Spain and the United States were the sources of the convalescent and acute COVID-19 samples. T cells, B-cell-depleted T cells, or PBMCs supplied cDNA or gDNA.

In the source study's methods: Reference gene primers were amplified, and this amplification served to estimate nucleated cell counts. TCRdb keeps only in-frame clones here, not all; method: immunoSEQ multiplex PCR. D and trimming were read from the DNA, whereas the V and J calls and clone size are those reported in that table. The sample records about 220,000 clones, roughly 84% being singletons. This TCR came from a man aged 45-60 years with active or convalescent COVID-19. Material: peripheral blood.

The CDR3 DNA reads TGTGCCATCACGGGAGGGGGGGGCGAGCAGTACTTC. It specifies CAITGGGGEQYF. The V and J genes are TRBV10-3 and TRBJ2-7; 8 bases line up with TRBD2. The CDR3 has 12 amino acids. The V gene's germline CDR1 is ENHRY and CDR2 SYGVKD. Trimming at V came to 7 bases and at J to 6 bases, leaving 5 bases not matched to a gene.